The sequence of this TCR beta chain was determined in a study of shared clonotypes between healthy human individuals. Notes on the study in general: Compared with clonotypes that all four donors shared, non-shared clonotypes had lower generation probabilities.

This CDR3 is built from 15 residues. Trimming removed 0 bases from V and 4 bases from J, with 11 bases in between. From germline, CDR1 is SGHRS and CDR2 YFSETQ. Only in-frame clones appear in the TCRdb table, and some are missing; sequencing was by immunoSEQ multiplex PCR. The table has over 2 million clones, 95% seen once; the top ten hold more than 0.1%. Concerning this clone itself: Its antigen remains unknown. The same CDR3 is also encoded by other DNA sequences in this sample.

The chain recombines TRBV5-1 with TRBJ2-1, with D perhaps TRBD1 (7 bases). Sequencing input: naive CD4+ T cells sorted from blood. Subset noted: CD45RA+ positively selected. The sequence was collected from a man in his late teens or twenties in good health. CDR3 region: CASSLGGTAYNEQFF. The CDR3 DNA is TGCGCCAGCAGCTTGGGCGGGACAGCATACAATGAGCAGTTCTTC.